The source of this TCR beta chain is a study of blood T cell repertoires in COVID-19. A few counts support this clone. Authors' data handling: Estimated nucleated cell counts came from reference gene primer amplification. TCRdb keeps only in-frame clones here, not all; method: immunoSEQ multiplex PCR. V and J calls and clone size follow that table, whereas D and trimming were derived from the DNA. This sample has 200,000 to 300,000 clones, with approximately 85% found just once. Adults between about 18 and 89 years of age took part from 20 to 25 US areas. Germline CDR1 is LGHDT and CDR2 is YNNKEL (reference sequence). Unmatched junction bases numbered 11, after V lost 2 bases and J lost 2 bases. The CDR3 is made up of 17 amino acids.

This clonotype originated in a woman aged 50 to 60 who had recovered from COVID-19. Material for sequencing was PBMCs or T cells enriched from blood (not recorded which). The V and J genes are TRBV3-1 (or the pseudogene TRBV3-2) and TRBJ2-5, with 7 positions matching TRBD2. The CDR3 protein is CASSQKGNRDYQETQYF. The DNA of the CDR3 is TGTGCCAGCAGCCAAAAGGGAAACCGGGACTATCAAGAGACCCAGTACTTC.